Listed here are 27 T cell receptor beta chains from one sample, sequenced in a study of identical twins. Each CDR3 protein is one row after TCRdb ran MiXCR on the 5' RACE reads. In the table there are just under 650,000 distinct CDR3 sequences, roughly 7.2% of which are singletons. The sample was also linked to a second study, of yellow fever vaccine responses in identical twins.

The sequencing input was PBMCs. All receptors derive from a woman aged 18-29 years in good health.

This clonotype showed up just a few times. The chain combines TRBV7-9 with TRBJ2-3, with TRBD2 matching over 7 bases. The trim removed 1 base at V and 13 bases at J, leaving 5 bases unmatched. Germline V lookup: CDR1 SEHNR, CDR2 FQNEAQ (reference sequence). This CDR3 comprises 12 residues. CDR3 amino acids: CASSLVPRGEYF. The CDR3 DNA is TGTGCCAGCAGCTTAGTCCCACGGGGGGAGTATTTT.

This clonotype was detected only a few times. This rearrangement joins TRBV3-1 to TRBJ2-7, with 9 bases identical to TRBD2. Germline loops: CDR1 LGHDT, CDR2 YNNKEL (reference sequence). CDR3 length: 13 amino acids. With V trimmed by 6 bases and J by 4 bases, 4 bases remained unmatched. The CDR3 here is CASSLAGFYEQYF. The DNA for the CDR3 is TGTGCCAGCAGTCTAGCGGGATTTTACGAGCAGTACTTC.

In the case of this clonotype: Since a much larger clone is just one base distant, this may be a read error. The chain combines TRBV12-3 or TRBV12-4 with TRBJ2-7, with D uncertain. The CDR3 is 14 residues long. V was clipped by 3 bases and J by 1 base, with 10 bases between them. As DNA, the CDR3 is TGTGCCAGCAGTTTCAGGCATAGGTCCTACGAGCAGTACTTC. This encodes CASSFRHRSYEQYF.

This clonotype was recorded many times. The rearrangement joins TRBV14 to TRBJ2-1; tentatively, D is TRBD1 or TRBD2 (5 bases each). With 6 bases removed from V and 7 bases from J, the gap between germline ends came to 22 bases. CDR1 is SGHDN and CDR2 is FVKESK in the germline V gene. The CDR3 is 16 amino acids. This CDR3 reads CASRPLQSGLGNEQFF. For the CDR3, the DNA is TGTGCCAGCAGACCCCTACAATCGGGGCTGGGGAATGAGCAGTTCTTC.

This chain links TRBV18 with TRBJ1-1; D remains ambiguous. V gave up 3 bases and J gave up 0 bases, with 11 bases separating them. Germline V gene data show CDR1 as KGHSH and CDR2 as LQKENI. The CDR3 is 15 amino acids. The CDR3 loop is CASSPYVVMNTEAFF. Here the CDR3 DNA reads TGTGCCAGCTCACCCTACGTAGTGATGAACACTGAAGCTTTCTTT. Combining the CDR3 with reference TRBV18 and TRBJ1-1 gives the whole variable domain NAGVMQNPRHLVRRRGQEARLRCSPMKGHSHVYWYRQLPEEGLKFMVYLQKENIIDESGMPKERFSAEFPKEGPSILRIQQVVRGDSAAYFCASSPYVVMNTEAFFGQGTRLTVV.

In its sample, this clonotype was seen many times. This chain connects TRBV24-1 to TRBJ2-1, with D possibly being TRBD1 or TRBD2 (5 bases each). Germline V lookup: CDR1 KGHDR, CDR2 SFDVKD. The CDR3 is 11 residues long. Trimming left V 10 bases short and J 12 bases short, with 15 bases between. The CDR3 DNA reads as TGTGCCACTACCGAGGGGTTAGCGCAGTTCTTC. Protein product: CATTEGLAQFF.

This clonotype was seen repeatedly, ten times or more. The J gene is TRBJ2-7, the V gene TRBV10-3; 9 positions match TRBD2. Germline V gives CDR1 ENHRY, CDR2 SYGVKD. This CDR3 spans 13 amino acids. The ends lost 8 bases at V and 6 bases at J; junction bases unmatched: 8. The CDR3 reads CAISGTSSSEQYF. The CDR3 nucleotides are TGTGCCATCTCCGGGACTAGCTCATCCGAGCAGTACTTC.

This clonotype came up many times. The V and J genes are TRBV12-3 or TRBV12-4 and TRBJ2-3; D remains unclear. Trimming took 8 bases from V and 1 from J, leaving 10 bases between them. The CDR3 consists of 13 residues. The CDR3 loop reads CASRWVGTDTQYF. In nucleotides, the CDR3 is TGTGCCAGCCGCTGGGTAGGCACAGATACGCAGTATTTT.

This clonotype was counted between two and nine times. The CDR3: CASSPAASSYNEQFF. CDR3 DNA sequence: TGTGCCAGCAGCCCAGCGGCTAGCTCCTACAATGAGCAGTTCTTC. The chain employs TRBV7-3 and TRBJ2-1; TRBD2 is a possible D gene (5 bases). Germline lookup yields CDR1 SGHTA and CDR2 FQGTGA. The CDR3 totals 15 residues. Trimming removed 5 bases at V and 0 bases at J, with 11 bases between.

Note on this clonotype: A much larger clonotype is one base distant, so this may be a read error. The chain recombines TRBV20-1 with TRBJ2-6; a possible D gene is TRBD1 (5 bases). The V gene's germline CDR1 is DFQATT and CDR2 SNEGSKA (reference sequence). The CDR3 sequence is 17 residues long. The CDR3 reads CCATPRVGDSGANVLTF. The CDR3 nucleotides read TGCTGTGCTACCCCTCGGGTAGGGGACTCTGGGGCCAACGTCCTGACTTTC.

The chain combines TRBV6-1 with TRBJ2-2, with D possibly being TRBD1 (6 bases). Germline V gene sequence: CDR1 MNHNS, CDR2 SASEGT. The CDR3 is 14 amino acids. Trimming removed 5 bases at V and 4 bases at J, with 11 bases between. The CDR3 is CASSRQESTGELFF. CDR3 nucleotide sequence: TGTGCCAGCAGTAGACAGGAAAGCACCGGGGAGCTGTTTTTT.

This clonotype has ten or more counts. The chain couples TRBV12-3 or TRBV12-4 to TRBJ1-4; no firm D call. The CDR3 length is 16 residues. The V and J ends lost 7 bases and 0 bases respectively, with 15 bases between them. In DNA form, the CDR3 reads TGTGCCAGCACCCTGGGTTCTATTTCAACTAATGAAAAACTGTTTTTT. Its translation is CASTLGSISTNEKLFF.

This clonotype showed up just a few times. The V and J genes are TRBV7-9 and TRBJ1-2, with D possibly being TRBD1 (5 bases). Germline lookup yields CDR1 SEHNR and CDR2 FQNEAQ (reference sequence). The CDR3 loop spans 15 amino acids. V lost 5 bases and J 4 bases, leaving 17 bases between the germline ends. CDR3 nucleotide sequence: TGTGCCAGCAGCGATACGGGGCTGGATAGCTATGGCTACACCTTC. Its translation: CASSDTGLDSYGYTF.

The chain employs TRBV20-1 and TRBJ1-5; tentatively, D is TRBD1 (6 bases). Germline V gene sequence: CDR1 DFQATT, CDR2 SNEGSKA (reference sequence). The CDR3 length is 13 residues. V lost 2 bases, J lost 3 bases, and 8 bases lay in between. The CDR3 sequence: CSARQGYNQPQHF. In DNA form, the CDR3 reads TGCAGTGCTAGACAGGGGTACAATCAGCCCCAGCATTTT.

The CDR3 region has the DNA TGTGCCAGCGCGGCAGGGGCAAGTGAAAAACTGTTTTTT. It translates to CASAAGASEKLFF. This sequence joins TRBV12-3 or TRBV12-4 and TRBJ1-4; D possibly corresponds to TRBD1 (6 bases). V lost 8 bases and J 7 bases, leaving 14 bases between the germline ends. The CDR3 is made up of 13 amino acids.

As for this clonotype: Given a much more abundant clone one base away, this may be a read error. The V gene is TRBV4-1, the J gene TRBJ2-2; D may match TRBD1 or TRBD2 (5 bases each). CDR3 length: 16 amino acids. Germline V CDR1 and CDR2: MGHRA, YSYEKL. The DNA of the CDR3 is TGCGCCAGCAGCCAAGTGGGGACCGCGAACACCGGGAAGCTGTTTTTT. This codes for CASSQVGTANTGKLFF.

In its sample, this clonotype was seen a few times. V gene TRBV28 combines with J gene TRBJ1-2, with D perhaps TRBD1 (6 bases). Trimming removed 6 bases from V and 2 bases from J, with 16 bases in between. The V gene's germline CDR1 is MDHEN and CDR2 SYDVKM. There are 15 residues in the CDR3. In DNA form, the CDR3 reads TGTGCCAGCAGCGCCCCCGGGACATACAACTATGGCTACACCTTC. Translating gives CASSAPGTYNYGYTF.

CDR3 bases: TGTGCCATCAGAAAAGCGACTAGCGGGGGGGTGAATGAGCAGTTCTTC. Translation gives CAIRKATSGGVNEQFF. The chain has TRBV10-3 and TRBJ2-1; 14 bases agree with TRBD2. V shed 6 bases and J 7 bases; nucleotides not matched to a gene: 8. The length of the CDR3 is 16 residues. The V gene's germline CDR1 is ENHRY and CDR2 SYGVKD.

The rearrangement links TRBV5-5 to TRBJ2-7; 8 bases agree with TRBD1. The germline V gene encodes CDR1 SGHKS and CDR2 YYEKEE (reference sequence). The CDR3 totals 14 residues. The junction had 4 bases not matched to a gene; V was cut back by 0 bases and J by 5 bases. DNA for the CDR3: TGTGCCAGCAGCTTGGGGACAGGGTGGAACGAGCAGTACTTC. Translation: CASSLGTGWNEQYF.

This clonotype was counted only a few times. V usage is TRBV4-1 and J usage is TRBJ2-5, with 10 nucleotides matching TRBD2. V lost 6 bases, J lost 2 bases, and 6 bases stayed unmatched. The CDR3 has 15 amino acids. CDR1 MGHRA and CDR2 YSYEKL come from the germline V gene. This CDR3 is CASSSLAGLQETQYF. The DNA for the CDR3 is TGCGCCAGCAGTTCACTAGCGGGGCTACAAGAGACCCAGTACTTC.

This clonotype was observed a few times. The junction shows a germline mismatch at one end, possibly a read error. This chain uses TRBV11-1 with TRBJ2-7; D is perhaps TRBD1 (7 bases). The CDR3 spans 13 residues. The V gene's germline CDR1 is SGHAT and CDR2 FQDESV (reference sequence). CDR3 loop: CASSLPGGTPQHF. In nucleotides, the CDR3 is TGTGCCAGCAGCTTACCAGGGGGGACACCTCAGCACTTC.

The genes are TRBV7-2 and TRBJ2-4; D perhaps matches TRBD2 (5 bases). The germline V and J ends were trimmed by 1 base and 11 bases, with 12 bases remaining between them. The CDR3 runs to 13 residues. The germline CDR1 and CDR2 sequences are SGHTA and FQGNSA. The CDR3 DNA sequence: TGTGCCAGCAGCTTAGGTGGTAGCGTACTTCAGTACTTC. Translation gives CASSLGGSVLQYF.

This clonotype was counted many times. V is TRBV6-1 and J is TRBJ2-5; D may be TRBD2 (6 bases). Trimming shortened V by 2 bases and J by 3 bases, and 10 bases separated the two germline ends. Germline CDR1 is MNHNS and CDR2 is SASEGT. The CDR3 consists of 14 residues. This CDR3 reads CASSETGRKETQYF. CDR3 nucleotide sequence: TGTGCCAGCAGTGAAACCGGGAGAAAAGAGACCCAGTACTTC.

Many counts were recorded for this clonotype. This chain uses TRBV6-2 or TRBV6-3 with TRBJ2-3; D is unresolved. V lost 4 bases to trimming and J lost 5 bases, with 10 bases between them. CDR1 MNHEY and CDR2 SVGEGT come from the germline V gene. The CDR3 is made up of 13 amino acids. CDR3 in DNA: TGTGCCAGCAGTTTCCCCTCGGGAGATACGCAGTATTTT. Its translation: CASSFPSGDTQYF.

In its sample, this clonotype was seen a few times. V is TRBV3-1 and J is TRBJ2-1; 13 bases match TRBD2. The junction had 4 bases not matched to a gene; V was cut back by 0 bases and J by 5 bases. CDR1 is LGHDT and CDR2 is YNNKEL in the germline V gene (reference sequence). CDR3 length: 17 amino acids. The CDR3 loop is CASSQERGLAGNNEQFF. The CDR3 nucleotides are TGTGCCAGCAGCCAAGAAAGGGGACTAGCGGGAAACAATGAGCAGTTCTTC.

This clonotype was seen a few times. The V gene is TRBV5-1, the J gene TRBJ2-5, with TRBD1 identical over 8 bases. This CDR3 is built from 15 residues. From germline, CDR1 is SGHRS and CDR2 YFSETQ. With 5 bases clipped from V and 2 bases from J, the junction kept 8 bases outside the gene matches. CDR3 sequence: CASRKTGALQETQYF. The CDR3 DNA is TGCGCCAGCAGAAAGACAGGGGCACTTCAAGAGACCCAGTACTTC.

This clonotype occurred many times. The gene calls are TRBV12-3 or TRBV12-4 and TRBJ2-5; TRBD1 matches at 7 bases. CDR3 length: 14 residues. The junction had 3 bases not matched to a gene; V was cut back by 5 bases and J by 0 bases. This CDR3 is CASSGDSHQETQYF. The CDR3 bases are TGTGCCAGCAGTGGGGACAGCCACCAAGAGACCCAGTACTTC.